These 18 T cell receptor beta chains were all obtained from the same sample, sequenced in a study of CD4 T cells in relation to SARS-CoV-2 and coronaviruses. Here immunoSEQ multiplex PCR was the method, and the copy in TCRdb shows in-frame clones only, minus some. This sample has tens of thousands of clones, with approximately 85% found just once. Sequenced input: memory CD4+ T cells from PBMCs. These receptors were taken from an adult with COVID-19.

The chain joins TRBV7-2 to TRBJ2-7; D is possibly TRBD2 (6 bases). V lost 3 bases, J lost 4 bases, and 10 bases lay in between. CDR1 is SGHTA, CDR2 FQGNSA, per germline. CDR3 length: 13 residues. The chain's CDR3 is CASSFPGAYEQYF. The CDR3 coding sequence is TGTGCCAGCAGCTTCCCGGGAGCGTACGAGCAGTACTTC.

The chain has TRBV15 and TRBJ2-5; D gene unclear. Germline V lookup: CDR1 LNHNV, CDR2 YYDKDF (reference sequence). The CDR3 spans 13 residues. V was cut by 0 bases and J by 4 bases, with 6 bases left in between. In DNA form, the CDR3 reads TGTGCCACCAGCAGAGATATTGGAGAGACCCAGTACTTC. As protein: CATSRDIGETQYF. The full variable domain, rest sourced from reference TRBV15 and TRBJ2-5, is DAMVIQNPRYQVTQFGKPVTLSCSQTLNHNVMYWYQQKSSQAPKLLFHYYDKDFNNEADTPDNFQSRRPNTSFCFLDIRSPGLGDTAMYLCATSRDIGETQYFGPGTRLLVL.

This chain's CDR3 is CASSRSAYEQYF. In nucleotides, the CDR3 is TGTGCCAGCAGCCGGTCGGCCTACGAGCAGTACTTC. This chain uses TRBV2 with TRBJ2-7; no clear D gene. V was cut by 6 bases and J by 2 bases, with 8 bases left in between. The CDR3 extends over 12 amino acids. Germline V gene data show CDR1 as SNHLY and CDR2 as FYNNEI.

This clone has just one count. The gene calls are TRBV11-2 and TRBJ1-2, with D possibly matching TRBD1 (5 bases). V was cut by 4 bases and J by 8 bases, with 23 bases left in between. The CDR3 is 16 amino acids. The germline V gene has CDR1 SGHAT and CDR2 FQNNGV. Here the CDR3 reads CASSSHTTQGRGGYTF. In DNA form, the CDR3 reads TGTGCCAGCAGCTCTCATACGACTCAGGGAAGGGGCGGCTACACCTTC.

V is TRBV10-3 and J is TRBJ1-1, with TRBD1 as a possible D gene (5 bases). The CDR3 totals 15 residues. Germline assignment: CDR1 ENHRY and CDR2 SYGVKD. Trimming stripped 4 bases from V and 5 bases from J, with 17 bases between. The CDR3 nucleotides are TGTGCCATCAGTGGGCGTGCAGGGTCCGGGACTGAAGCTTTCTTT. It codes for CAISGRAGSGTEAFF.

The chain has TRBV21-1 and TRBJ2-1; no check of the table's D call, TRBD2, against the DNA was made. TRBV21-1 is a recognized pseudogene. CDR3 length equals 17 residues. CDR3 coding DNA: TGTGCCAGCAGCAAAGTGACAAGGACTAGCGGGGACAATGAGCAGTTCTTC. This codes for CASSKVTRTSGDNEQFF.

This chain joins TRBV4-3 and TRBJ2-5; D gene ambiguous. Germline loops: CDR1 LGHNA, CDR2 YSLEER. This CDR3 contains 13 residues. Trimming cost V 2 bases and J 3 bases, with 7 bases left between them. The CDR3: CASSQLPKETQYF. CDR3 coding DNA: TGCGCCAGCAGCCAACTCCCCAAAGAGACCCAGTACTTC.

The J gene is TRBJ2-6, the V gene TRBV15; D may be TRBD1 (5 bases). Germline assignment: CDR1 LNHNV and CDR2 YYDKDF (reference sequence). The CDR3 has 17 residues. V dropped 5 bases and J dropped 0 bases, with 14 bases sitting between them. DNA for the CDR3: TGTGCCACCAGCGTGGGGCACACCTCCTCTGGGGCCAACGTCCTGACTTTC. This gives the protein CATSVGHTSSGANVLTF.

The table lists this clone with a few counts. V usage is TRBV28 and J usage is TRBJ2-1; 16 nucleotides match TRBD2. CDR1 is MDHEN and CDR2 is SYDVKM in the germline V gene. There are 17 residues in the CDR3. V lost 5 bases to trimming and J lost 3 bases; unmatched junction nucleotides: 4. The CDR3 DNA reads as TGTGCCAGCAGTCTGGGACTAGCGGGAGGGTTCTACAATGAGCAGTTCTTC. Protein product: CASSLGLAGGFYNEQFF.

CDR3: CASGTSGRAGDTQYF. In DNA form, the CDR3 reads TGTGCCAGTGGGACTAGCGGGAGGGCCGGAGATACGCAGTATTTT. The chain uses TRBV19 and TRBJ2-3; 16 positions agree with TRBD2. The CDR3 has 15 residues. CDR1 and CDR2 from the germline V gene are LNHDA and SQIVND (reference sequence). Trimming removed 8 bases from V and 5 bases from J; junction bases left unmatched: 4. The variable domain in full, completed from reference TRBV19 and TRBJ2-3, reads DGGITQSPKYLFRKEGQNVTLSCEQNLNHDAMYWYRQDPGQGLRLIYYSQIVNDFQKGDIAEGYSVSREKKESFPLTVTSAQKNPTAFYLCASGTSGRAGDTQYFGPGTRLTVL.

The chain has TRBV24-1 and TRBJ2-2, with a possible D match to TRBD2 (6 bases). V lost 3 bases to trimming and J lost 6 bases, with 16 bases between them. From germline, CDR1 is KGHDR and CDR2 SFDVKD. The CDR3 extends over 16 amino acids. CDR3 sequence: CATSDPTGRGPGELFF. CDR3 nucleotides: TGTGCCACCAGTGATCCCACCGGGAGAGGGCCCGGGGAGCTGTTTTTT.

The V and J genes are TRBV11-2 and TRBJ2-1; 7 nucleotides line up with TRBD2. J gave up 0 bases and V 5 bases, and 16 bases lay outside the gene matches. Germline lookup yields CDR1 SGHAT and CDR2 FQNNGV. The CDR3 has 19 residues. Written as DNA, the CDR3 is TGTGCCAGCAGCACTGATCTGGGACTAAATTTCTTCTCCTACAATGAGCAGTTCTTC. Its protein product is CASSTDLGLNFFSYNEQFF.

The V call is TRBV7-2, the J call TRBJ2-1; D remains ambiguous. The germline V and J ends were trimmed by 6 bases and 0 bases, with 15 bases remaining between them. CDR3 size: 16 residues. Germline V gene data show CDR1 as SGHTA and CDR2 as FQGNSA. The CDR3 here is CASSFDTLSSYNEQFF. CDR3 in DNA: TGTGCCAGCAGTTTTGACACGCTGAGCTCCTACAATGAGCAGTTCTTC. Using reference TRBV7-2 and TRBJ2-1 for the parts outside the CDR3, the full variable domain is GAGVSQSPSNKVTEKGKDVELRCDPISGHTALYWYRQSLGQGLEFLIYFQGNSAPDKSGLPSDRFSAERTGGSVSTLTIQRTQQEDSAVYLCASSFDTLSSYNEQFFGPGTRLTVL.

V is TRBV9 and J is TRBJ2-7; 8 bases map to TRBD2. V lost 2 bases to trimming and J lost 7 bases; unmatched junction nucleotides: 8. CDR3 length equals 14 residues. The germline gives CDR1 SGDLS, CDR2 YYNGEE. CDR3 coding DNA: TGTGCCAGCAGCGTCGGGACTAGGGCTTCGGAGCAGTACTTC. Amino acid sequence: CASSVGTRASEQYF.

V usage is TRBV6-2 or TRBV6-3 and J usage is TRBJ2-6, with D perhaps TRBD1 (6 bases). Germline V CDR1 and CDR2: MNHEY, SVGEGT. Trimming took 4 bases from V and 1 from J, leaving 11 bases between them. There are 16 residues in the CDR3. The CDR3 sequence: CASSWSGASGANVLTF. The CDR3 DNA is TGTGCCAGCAGTTGGTCAGGGGCATCTGGGGCCAACGTCCTGACTTTC.

The chain couples TRBV2 to TRBJ2-7; D possibly corresponds to TRBD1 (6 bases). From germline, CDR1 is SNHLY and CDR2 FYNNEI. Trimming removed 2 bases from V and 3 bases from J, with 11 bases in between. CDR3 size: 14 residues. This CDR3 reads CASSENRDVYEQYF. DNA for the CDR3: TGTGCCAGCAGTGAAAACAGGGACGTCTACGAGCAGTACTTC.

The J gene is TRBJ2-5, the V gene TRBV6-5; TRBD2 matches at 9 bases. V lost 2 bases and J lost 4; bases outside the gene matches: 8. From germline, CDR1 is MNHEY and CDR2 SVGAGI. This CDR3 is built from 16 residues. The DNA for the CDR3 is TGTGCCAGCAGTTACAATATAGCGGGAGTGGTAGAGACCCAGTACTTC. Its protein is CASSYNIAGVVETQYF.

This clone was picked up one time. This rearrangement joins TRBV18 to TRBJ2-5; 9 nucleotides line up with TRBD1. Germline trimming cut 2 bases from V and 4 bases from J; bases unmatched to any gene: 5. The CDR3 runs to 15 residues. Germline V lookup: CDR1 KGHSH, CDR2 LQKENI. The CDR3 is CASSPWGQGSETQYF. CDR3 nucleotide sequence: TGTGCCAGCTCACCATGGGGACAGGGCTCAGAGACCCAGTACTTC.